The clone carrying this T cell receptor beta chain was counted many times. The V gene end was trimmed by 2 bases and the J gene end by 10 bases; junction bases not matched to a gene: 10. The CDR3 runs to 15 residues. Germline V lookup: CDR1 SEHNR, CDR2 FQNEAQ (reference sequence). These data belong to a study of neurological immune-mediated disorders. Described time point: longitudinal time-point 2. 5'RACE with 10-nucleotide random UMIs generated the cDNA. One entry per CDR3 protein results from TCRdb running MiXCR on the 5' RACE reads. This sample has roughly 60,000 distinct CDR3 sequences, with roughly 10% found just once.

The sequence derives from a man younger than 45 in good health. Sequenced sample: PBMCs. The chain combines TRBV7-9 with TRBJ2-1; 8 nucleotides align to TRBD2. The DNA of the CDR3 is TGTGCCAGCAGCTTAAGGAGCGGGAGTCTCGGAGAGCAGTTCTTC. Its protein is CASSLRSGSLGEQFF.